This T cell receptor beta chain was recovered during a study of blood T cell repertoires in COVID-19. Study summary: T cells, B-cell-depleted T cells, or PBMCs provided the cDNA or gDNA that served as material.

Authors' processing steps: Amplifying reference gene primers gave estimates of nucleated cell counts. Sequencing was performed with immunoSEQ multiplex PCR; in TCRdb, only in-frame clones are kept and a portion is missing. V, J and clone size are those of that table, while D and trimming were read from the DNA. The table has about 220,000 clones, around 81% seen once; the top ten hold approximately 7.2%. V shed 4 bases and J 3 bases; nucleotides not matched to a gene: 8. The CDR3 runs 18 residues. Germline loops: CDR1 SGHRS, CDR2 YFSETQ. The receptor's source is a woman in her 70s with acute or convalescent COVID-19. Source material: peripheral blood. The V call is TRBV5-1, the J call TRBJ2-3, with TRBD2 matching 16 bases. For the CDR3, the DNA is TGCGCCAGCAGCCCGGGACTAGCGGGGGGGCGGAGAACAGATACGCAGTATTTT. Amino acids: CASSPGLAGGRRTDTQYF.